Shown below are 22 T cell receptor beta chains from a single sample sequenced in a study of T cell responses to AZD1222 COVID-19 vaccine. Assay: immunoSEQ multiplex PCR; the TCRdb copy retains only in-frame clones and omits some. The sample carries 95,000 to 150,000 clones, roughly 84% recorded once. The specimen comprised peripheral blood, sampled on day 0 of AZD1222 vaccination. The receptors come from an adult in good health.

The V and J genes are TRBV7-8 and TRBJ2-5; 12 bases line up with TRBD2. This CDR3 has 15 amino acids. V trimming: 1 base; J trimming: 7 bases; junction bases outside the gene matches: 4. The V gene's germline CDR1 is SGHVS and CDR2 FQNEAQ. The CDR3 nucleotides are TGTGCCAGCAGCTTAGGTCTAGCGGGGGGGAGGACCCAGTACTTC. It codes for CASSLGLAGGRTQYF.

This chain uses TRBV13 with TRBJ2-5; 13 bases align to TRBD2. Germline V gene data show CDR1 as PRHDT and CDR2 as FYEKMQ (reference sequence). Trimming took 4 bases from V and 1 from J; bases not matched to a gene: 0. This CDR3 contains 15 residues. As DNA, the CDR3 is TGTGCCAGCAGCTGGACTAGCGGGAGCCAAGAGACCCAGTACTTC. Translation gives CASSWTSGSQETQYF. Using reference TRBV13 and TRBJ2-5 for the parts outside the CDR3, the full variable domain is AAGVIQSPRHLIKEKRETATLKCYPIPRHDTVYWYQQGPGQDPQFLISFYEKMQSDKGSIPDRFSAQQFSDYHSELNMSSLELGDSALYFCASSWTSGSQETQYFGPGTRLLVL.

This chain joins TRBV11-2 and TRBJ1-6; no reliable D call. The germline V gene has CDR1 SGHAT and CDR2 FQNNGV. The V end was cut by 5 bases, the J end by 4 bases, with 18 bases between. The CDR3 contains 17 residues. CDR3 nucleotides: TGTGCCAGCAGCCTCGGACCGACTCGGATATATAATTCACCCCTCCACTTT. Translated: CASSLGPTRIYNSPLHF.

The J gene is TRBJ2-7, the V gene TRBV4-1, with D perhaps being TRBD1 or TRBD2 (5 bases each). Germline loops: CDR1 MGHRA, CDR2 YSYEKL. The CDR3 is 15 residues long. The ends were cut back, 4 bases at V and 7 bases at J, with 20 bases in the middle. Here the CDR3 DNA reads TGCGCCAGCAGCCGGGGCCGGTGGCTGGGGGTGGAGCAGTACTTC. Translation gives CASSRGRWLGVEQYF.

This clone was detected a few times. The chain has TRBV2 and TRBJ1-4, with unresolved D. The CDR3 consists of 15 residues. With 1 base removed from V and 3 bases from J, the gap between germline ends came to 9 bases. Germline-derived CDR1 and CDR2 are SNHLY and FYNNEI. CDR3 in DNA: TGTGCCAGCAGTGAAGGGAGATACCCTAATGAAAAACTGTTTTTT. Its translation: CASSEGRYPNEKLFF. Using reference TRBV2 and TRBJ1-4 for the parts outside the CDR3, the full variable domain is EPEVTQTPSHQVTQMGQEVILRCVPISNHLYFYWYRQILGQKVEFLVSFYNNEISEKSEIFDDQFSVERPDGSNFTLKIRSTKLEDSAMYFCASSEGRYPNEKLFFGSGTQLSVL.

The chain is built from TRBV18 and TRBJ1-3, with TRBD1 matching over 12 bases. In germline, CDR1 is KGHSH, CDR2 LQKENI. CDR3 length: 17 amino acids. V gave up 3 bases and J gave up 7 bases; unmatched junction bases: 10. The CDR3 DNA sequence: TGTGCCAGCTCACCCTGGGACAGGGGGCCGCTACCGAACACCATATATTTT. Protein: CASSPWDRGPLPNTIYF.

CDR3 nucleotide sequence: TGCAGTGCCCGGGACAGCCGAAGAGCTTTCTTT. It encodes CSARDSRRAFF. The chain recombines TRBV20-1 with TRBJ1-1; TRBD1 agrees at 7 bases. This CDR3 comprises 11 residues. V lost 6 bases, J lost 10 bases, and 8 bases stayed unmatched. Germline V CDR1 and CDR2: DFQATT, SNEGSKA (reference sequence).

The CDR3 spells CASSLGFVWETQYF. The CDR3 DNA follows: TGTGCCAGCAGCTTAGGGTTTGTGTGGGAGACCCAGTACTTC. The gene calls are TRBV11-2 and TRBJ2-5, with D uncertain. The CDR3 contains 14 residues. CDR1 is SGHAT, CDR2 FQNNGV, per germline. V was shortened by 1 base and J by 5 bases, with 11 bases between the two germline ends.

The chain uses TRBV5-1 and TRBJ1-3; 9 bases agree with TRBD1. The CDR3 has 15 amino acids. Germline loops: CDR1 SGHRS, CDR2 YFSETQ. J lost 4 bases, V lost 0 bases, and 2 bases had no gene match. The CDR3 protein is CASSLGTGDGNTIYF. DNA for the CDR3: TGCGCCAGCAGCTTGGGGACAGGGGACGGAAACACCATATATTTT.

The genes are TRBV4-2 and TRBJ1-1, with 9 bases fitting TRBD1. Germline V gene data show CDR1 as LGHNA and CDR2 as YNFKEQ. The CDR3 runs to 16 residues. The J segment lost 2 bases and the V segment lost 2 bases, leaving 6 bases of the junction unmatched. In nucleotides, the CDR3 is TGTGCCAGCAGCCAAAACCCGGACAGGGGCAACACTGAAGCTTTCTTT. As protein: CASSQNPDRGNTEAFF.

The chain has TRBV18 and TRBJ2-5; D is perhaps TRBD1 (5 bases). CDR3 length: 14 residues. Trimming cost V 2 bases and J 1 base, with 8 bases left between them. The germline V gene encodes CDR1 KGHSH and CDR2 LQKENI. Here the CDR3 reads CASSPSRGQETQYF. The CDR3 DNA is TGTGCCAGCTCACCATCTAGGGGCCAAGAGACCCAGTACTTC.

The chain joins TRBV12-5 to TRBJ2-2; the D is unclear. Germline CDR1 and CDR2: LGHNT and FRNRAP. CDR3 size: 13 residues. V was cut by 4 bases and J by 6 bases, with 9 bases left in between. The CDR3 spells CASGSLMAGELFF. The DNA of the CDR3 is TGTGCTAGTGGTTCGCTTATGGCCGGGGAGCTGTTTTTT.

The chain uses TRBV20-1 and TRBJ1-1; D is uncertain. The V gene's germline CDR1 is DFQATT and CDR2 SNEGSKA (reference sequence). The CDR3 is 10 residues long. V lost 1 base and J 7 bases, leaving 4 bases between the germline ends. The CDR3 region is CSARGIEAFF. CDR3 coding DNA: TGCAGTGCTAGAGGGATTGAAGCTTTCTTT.

This clone has just a few counts. This sequence joins TRBV27 and TRBJ1-4, with unresolved D. V was cut by 5 bases and J by 8 bases, with 9 bases left in between. The CDR3 is 12 residues long. Germline values: CDR1 MNHEY, CDR2 SMNVEV (reference sequence). CDR3 DNA sequence: TGTGCCAGCAGTGGCCCGGGGGAAAAACTGTTTTTT. Amino acid sequence: CASSGPGEKLFF.

V gene TRBV3-1 (or the pseudogene TRBV3-2) combines with J gene TRBJ1-1, with 7 positions matching TRBD1. Germline loops: CDR1 LGHDT, CDR2 YNNKEL (reference sequence). The length of the CDR3 is 19 residues. With 4 bases clipped from V and 1 base from J, the junction kept 18 bases outside the gene matches. This chain's CDR3 is CASSPYFPLPGTANTEAFF. CDR3 DNA sequence: TGTGCCAGCAGCCCGTACTTCCCGTTACCCGGGACAGCGAACACTGAAGCTTTCTTT.

The chain employs TRBV30 and TRBJ1-3; no clear D. Deletions cut 2 bases from V and 3 bases from J, with 2 bases between. The CDR3 totals 11 residues. Germline loops: CDR1 GTSNPN, CDR2 SVGIG (reference sequence). The CDR3 DNA is TGTGCCTGGAGTTTTGGAAACACCATATATTTT. This gives the protein CAWSFGNTIYF.

DNA of the CDR3: TGCGCCAGCAGCCAAGAGCCCGGCCTCACCGCCGGTAATTCACCCCTCCACTTT. Translating gives CASSQEPGLTAGNSPLHF. The chain combines TRBV4-1 with TRBJ1-6, with D uncertain. CDR1 and CDR2 (germline): MGHRA, YSYEKL. The CDR3 has 18 residues. Trimming pared 0 bases from V and 6 bases from J, leaving 18 bases between.

The chain employs TRBV6-5 and TRBJ2-7, with D perhaps TRBD2 (6 bases). The CDR3 has 15 amino acids. V lost 6 bases, J lost 9 bases, and 24 bases lay in between. Germline V gene data show CDR1 as MNHEY and CDR2 as SVGAGI. In DNA, the CDR3 is TGTGCCAGCAGCCCAAGGGCCCTGGACGGGCGGGGGCAGTACTTC. Protein product: CASSPRALDGRGQYF.

The rearrangement joins TRBV15 to TRBJ2-7; no clear D. Germline lookup yields CDR1 LNHNV and CDR2 YYDKDF (reference sequence). V was cut by 0 bases and J by 4 bases, with 7 bases left in between. The CDR3 sequence is 13 residues long. For the CDR3, the DNA is TGTGCCACCAGCAGAGATCGCTTTTACGAGCAGTACTTC. Protein product: CATSRDRFYEQYF.

The genes are TRBV18 and TRBJ2-7, with D hard to call. Trimming shortened V by 5 bases and J by 1 base, and 6 bases separated the two germline ends. The CDR3 covers 12 residues. Germline CDR1 and CDR2: KGHSH and LQKENI. The CDR3 loop is CASSSQSYEQYF. CDR3 in DNA: TGTGCCAGCTCATCACAATCCTACGAGCAGTACTTC.

V gene TRBV10-2 combines with J gene TRBJ2-7; D gene unclear. The germline V gene has CDR1 WSHSY and CDR2 SAAADI. The V gene lost 8 bases and the J gene lost 3 bases, with 17 bases spanning the gap. CDR3 length: 14 amino acids. The CDR3 nucleotides are TGCGCCAGCTCCGAACCGAGGTCCGGCTACGAGCAGTACTTC. Its protein product is CASSEPRSGYEQYF.

The chain recombines TRBV9 with TRBJ1-4; 8 nucleotides align to TRBD1. The length of the CDR3 is 15 residues. J lost 7 bases, V lost 3 bases, and 8 bases had no gene match. The germline V gene has CDR1 SGDLS and CDR2 YYNGEE. In DNA, the CDR3 is TGTGCCAGCAGCGCCTCAGGGGGCGGATCTGAAAAACTGTTTTTT. Residues: CASSASGGGSEKLFF. The full variable domain, in which reference TRBV9 and TRBJ1-4 provide the parts outside the CDR3, is DSGVTQTPKHLITATGQRVTLRCSPRSGDLSVYWYQQSLDQGLQFLIQYYNGEERAKGNILERFSAQQFPDLHSELNLSSLELGDSALYFCASSASGGGSEKLFFGSGTQLSVL.